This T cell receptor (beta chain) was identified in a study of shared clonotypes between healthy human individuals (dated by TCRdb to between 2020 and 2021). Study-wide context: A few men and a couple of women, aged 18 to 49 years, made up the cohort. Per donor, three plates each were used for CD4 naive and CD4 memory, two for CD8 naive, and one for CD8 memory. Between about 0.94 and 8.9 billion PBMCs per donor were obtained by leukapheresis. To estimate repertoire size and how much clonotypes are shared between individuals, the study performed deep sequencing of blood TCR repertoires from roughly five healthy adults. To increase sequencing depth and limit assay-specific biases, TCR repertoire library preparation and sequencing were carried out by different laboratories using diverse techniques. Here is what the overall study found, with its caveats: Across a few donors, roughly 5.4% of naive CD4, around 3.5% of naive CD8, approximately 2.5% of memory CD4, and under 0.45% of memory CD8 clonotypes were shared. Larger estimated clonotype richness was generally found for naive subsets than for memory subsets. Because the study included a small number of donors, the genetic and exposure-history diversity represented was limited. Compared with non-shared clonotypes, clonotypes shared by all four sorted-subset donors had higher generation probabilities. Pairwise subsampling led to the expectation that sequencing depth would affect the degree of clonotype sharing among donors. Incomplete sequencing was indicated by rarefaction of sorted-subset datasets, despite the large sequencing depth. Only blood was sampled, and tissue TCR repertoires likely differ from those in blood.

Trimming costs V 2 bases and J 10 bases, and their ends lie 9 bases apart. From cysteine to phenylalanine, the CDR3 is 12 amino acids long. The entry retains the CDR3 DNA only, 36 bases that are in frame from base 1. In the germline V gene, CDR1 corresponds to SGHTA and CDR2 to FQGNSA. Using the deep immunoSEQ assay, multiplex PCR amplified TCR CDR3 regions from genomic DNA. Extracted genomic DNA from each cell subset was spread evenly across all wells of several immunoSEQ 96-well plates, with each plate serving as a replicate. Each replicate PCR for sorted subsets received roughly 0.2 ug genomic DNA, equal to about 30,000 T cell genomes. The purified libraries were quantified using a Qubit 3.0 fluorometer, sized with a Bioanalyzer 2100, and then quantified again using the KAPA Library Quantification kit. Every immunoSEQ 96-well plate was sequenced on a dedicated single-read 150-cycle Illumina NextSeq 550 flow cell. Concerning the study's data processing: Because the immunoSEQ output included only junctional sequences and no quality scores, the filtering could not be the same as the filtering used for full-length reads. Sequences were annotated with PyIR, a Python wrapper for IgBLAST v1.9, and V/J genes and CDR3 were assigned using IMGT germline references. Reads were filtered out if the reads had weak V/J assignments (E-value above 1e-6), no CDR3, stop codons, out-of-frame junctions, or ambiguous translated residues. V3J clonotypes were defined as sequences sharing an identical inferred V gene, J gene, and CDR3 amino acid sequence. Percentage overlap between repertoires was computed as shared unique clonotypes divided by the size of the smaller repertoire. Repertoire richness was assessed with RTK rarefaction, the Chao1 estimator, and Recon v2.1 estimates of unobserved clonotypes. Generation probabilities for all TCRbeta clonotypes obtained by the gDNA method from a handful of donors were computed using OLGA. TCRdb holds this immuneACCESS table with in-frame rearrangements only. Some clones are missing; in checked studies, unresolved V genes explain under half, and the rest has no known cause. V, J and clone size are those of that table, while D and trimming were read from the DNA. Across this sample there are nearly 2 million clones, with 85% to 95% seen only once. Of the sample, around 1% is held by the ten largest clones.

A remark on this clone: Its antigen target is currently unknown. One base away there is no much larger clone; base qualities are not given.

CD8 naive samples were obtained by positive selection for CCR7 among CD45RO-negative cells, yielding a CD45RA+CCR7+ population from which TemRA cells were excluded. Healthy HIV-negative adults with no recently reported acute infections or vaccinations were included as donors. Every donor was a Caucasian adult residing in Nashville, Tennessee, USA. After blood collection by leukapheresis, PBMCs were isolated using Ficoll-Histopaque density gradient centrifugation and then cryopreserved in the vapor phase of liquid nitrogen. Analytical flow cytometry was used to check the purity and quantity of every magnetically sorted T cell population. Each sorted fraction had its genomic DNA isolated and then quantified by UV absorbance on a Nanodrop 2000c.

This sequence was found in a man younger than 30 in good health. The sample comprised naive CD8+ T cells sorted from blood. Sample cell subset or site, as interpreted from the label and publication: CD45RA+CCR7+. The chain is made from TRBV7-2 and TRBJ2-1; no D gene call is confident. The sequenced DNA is TGTGCCAGCAGCTTAATCCTCAGGGAGCAGTTCTTC. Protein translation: CASSLILREQFF. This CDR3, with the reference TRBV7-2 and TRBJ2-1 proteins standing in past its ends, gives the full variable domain GAGVSQSPSNKVTEKGKDVELRCDPISGHTALYWYRQSLGQGLEFLIYFQGNSAPDKSGLPSDRFSAERTGGSVSTLTIQRTQQEDSAVYLCASSLILREQFFGPGTRLTVL.